This T cell receptor (beta chain) was obtained from a study of CD8 T cells in Susac syndrome. cDNA came from about 0.5 to 1 ug RNA primed by random hexamers. Each CDR3 protein is one row after TCRdb ran MiXCR on the immunoSEQ multiplex PCR reads. The sample includes 80,000 or so distinct CDR3 sequences, approximately 94% of them seen just once. After removal of 0 bases from V and 4 bases from J, the junction contained 7 bases not matched to a gene. Germline CDR1 reads MGHRA; CDR2 reads YSYEKL. The CDR3 extends over 18 amino acids. This TCR came from a human donor with Susac syndrome. The sample was CD4+ T cells from PBMCs. The rearrangement uses TRBV4-1 and TRBJ2-1; the match to TRBD2 covers 12 bases. The CDR3 here is CASSQDRMTSGSYNEQFF. In DNA, the CDR3 is TGCGCCAGCAGCCAAGACCGTATGACTAGCGGGAGTTACAATGAGCAGTTCTTC.